Below, 10 T cell receptor beta chains from the same sample are listed, as sequenced in a study of response to subunit inactivated influenza vaccine. TCRdb processed the RT-PCR reads anew with MiXCR; each CDR3 protein has one entry. The sample contains about 520,000 distinct CDR3 sequences, roughly 9.8% of which appear only once. The sequenced sample was PBMCs from blood, obtained about 6 weeks after vaccination. Receptors originate from a man between 50 and 59 years old who received an inactivated influenza vaccine.

This clonotype occurred a few times. The V call is TRBV7-6, the J call TRBJ2-2; 7 positions match TRBD2. The CDR3 loop spans 16 amino acids. Germline-derived CDR1 and CDR2 are SGHVS and FNYEAQ. V shed 5 bases, J shed 4 bases, and the junction held 10 bases outside the gene matches. The CDR3 spells CASSPRPAGTTGELFF. In DNA form, the CDR3 reads TGTGCCAGCAGCCCGAGACCAGCGGGGACCACCGGGGAGCTGTTTTTT.

This clonotype has only a few counts. This chain uses TRBV6-5 with TRBJ2-7; D might be TRBD2 (6 bases). This CDR3 has 18 amino acids. The germline CDR1 and CDR2 sequences are MNHEY and SVGAGI. Trimming left V 0 bases short and J 4 bases short, with 22 bases between. The CDR3, as DNA: TGTGCCAGCAGTTACTCGACCCCTTCCTGGCAGGGAGGTTACGAGCAGTACTTC. This encodes CASSYSTPSWQGGYEQYF.

This clonotype was observed a handful of times. The J gene is TRBJ1-6, the V gene TRBV4-1, with 7 bases identical to TRBD1. CDR3 length equals 18 residues. CDR1 and CDR2 from the germline V gene are MGHRA and YSYEKL. V lost 3 bases to trimming and J lost 3 bases; unmatched junction nucleotides: 11. The DNA of the CDR3 is TGCGCCAGCAGCCAGTGGTATTCGACAGGGAGCTATAATTCACCCCTCCACTTT. This encodes CASSQWYSTGSYNSPLHF.

This clonotype was seen at least ten times. The chain is built from TRBV29-1 and TRBJ2-7; D is possibly TRBD2 (6 bases). The length of the CDR3 is 13 residues. V lost 7 bases to trimming and J lost 3 bases, with 16 bases between them. Germline V gene data show CDR1 as SQVTM and CDR2 as ANQGSEA. CDR3 nucleotides: TGCAGCGGACGGGGAGCCGGGGGCTACGAGCAGTACTTC. Encoded protein: CSGRGAGGYEQYF.

This clonotype appeared many times. DNA for the CDR3: TGTGCCAGCAGCTTTTGGACAGGGGCGGGTTACGAGCAGTACTTC. This encodes CASSFWTGAGYEQYF. The chain couples TRBV7-2 to TRBJ2-7; 9 bases match TRBD1. Germline-derived CDR1 and CDR2 are SGHTA and FQGNSA. This CDR3 region has 15 residues. V lost 3 bases, J lost 4 bases, and 7 bases stayed unmatched.

This clonotype was counted many times. The rearrangement uses TRBV19 and TRBJ2-1, with 7 bases aligning to TRBD2. CDR1 is LNHDA and CDR2 is SQIVND in the germline V gene (reference sequence). The CDR3 length is 14 residues. With 3 bases clipped from V and 9 bases from J, the junction kept 8 bases outside the gene matches. The CDR3 reads CASSILGGSIEQFF. The CDR3 nucleotides read TGTGCCAGTAGTATCCTCGGCGGGAGTATTGAGCAGTTCTTC.

At least ten counts were recorded for this clonotype. The chain couples TRBV20-1 to TRBJ2-1; TRBD2 is a possible D gene (6 bases). The V and J ends lost 6 bases and 2 bases respectively, with 20 bases between them. Germline V gene data show CDR1 as DFQATT and CDR2 as SNEGSKA (reference sequence). This CDR3 spans 16 amino acids. The CDR3 loop is CSASDPAGLTYNEQFF. Written as DNA, the CDR3 is TGCAGTGCCTCAGATCCGGCGGGACTCACCTACAATGAGCAGTTCTTC.

This clonotype was detected only a few times. The chain links TRBV9 to TRBJ1-2; TRBD1 matches 7 bases. Germline V gene data show CDR1 as SGDLS and CDR2 as YYNGEE. V lost 4 bases, J lost 2 bases, and 5 bases stayed unmatched. This CDR3 comprises 14 residues. The chain's CDR3 is CASSITTGNYGYTF. CDR3 coding DNA: TGTGCCAGCAGCATTACGACAGGGAACTATGGCTACACCTTC.

Ten or more counts support this clonotype. The chain recombines TRBV20-1 with TRBJ2-3, with 9 bases identical to TRBD2. Trimming at V came to 0 bases and at J to 5 bases, leaving 6 bases not matched to a gene. The CDR3 spans 15 residues. Per germline, CDR1 DFQATT and CDR2 SNEGSKA (reference sequence). The CDR3 loop is CSARDLAGELDTQYF. The CDR3 coding sequence is TGCAGTGCTAGAGATTTAGCGGGAGAACTAGATACGCAGTATTTT.

The chain combines TRBV27 with TRBJ2-7; the D gene is possibly TRBD2 (6 bases). The CDR3 is made up of 16 amino acids. CDR1 MNHEY and CDR2 SMNVEV come from the germline V gene (reference sequence). With 5 bases removed from V and 1 base from J, the gap between germline ends came to 18 bases. CDR3 sequence (DNA): TGTGCCAGCAGTCCCATTTCATGGGGGACTTCCTACGAGCAGTACTTC. This encodes CASSPISWGTSYEQYF.